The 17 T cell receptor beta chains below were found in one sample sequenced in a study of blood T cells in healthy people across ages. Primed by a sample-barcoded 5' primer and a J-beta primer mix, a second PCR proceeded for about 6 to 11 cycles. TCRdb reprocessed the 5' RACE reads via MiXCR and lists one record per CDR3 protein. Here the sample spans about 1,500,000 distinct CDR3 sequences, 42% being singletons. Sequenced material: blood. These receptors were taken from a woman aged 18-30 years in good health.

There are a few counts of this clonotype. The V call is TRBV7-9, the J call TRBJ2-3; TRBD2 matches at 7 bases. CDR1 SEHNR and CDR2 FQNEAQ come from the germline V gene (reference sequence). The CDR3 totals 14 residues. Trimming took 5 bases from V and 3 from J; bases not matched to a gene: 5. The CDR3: CASSQWGGTDTQYF. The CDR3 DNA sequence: TGTGCCAGCAGCCAATGGGGGGGGACAGATACGCAGTATTTT.

In DNA, the CDR3 is TGTGCCAGCAGCGCGATTGACCCAACTCTAGCGGGAGGCGCCGAGCAGTACTTC. Its protein product is CASSAIDPTLAGGAEQYF. V and J are TRBV6-1 and TRBJ2-7; 11 bases map to TRBD2. CDR1 and CDR2 (germline): MNHNS, SASEGT. The junction had 19 bases not matched to a gene; V was cut back by 6 bases and J by 6 bases. The CDR3 extends over 18 amino acids.

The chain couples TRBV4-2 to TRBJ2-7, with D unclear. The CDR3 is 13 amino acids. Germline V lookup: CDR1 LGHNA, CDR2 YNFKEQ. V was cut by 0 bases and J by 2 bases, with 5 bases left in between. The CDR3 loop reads CASSQDKTYEQYF. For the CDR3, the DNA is TGTGCCAGCAGCCAAGATAAAACCTACGAGCAGTACTTC.

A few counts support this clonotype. The CDR3 loop reads CASSFMVADDEQFF. CDR3 DNA sequence: TGCGCCAGCAGCTTCATGGTAGCGGACGATGAGCAGTTCTTC. The rearrangement links TRBV5-1 to TRBJ2-1; maybe TRBD2 (6 bases). The CDR3 is made up of 14 amino acids. V gave up 2 bases and J gave up 8 bases, with 14 bases separating them. From germline, CDR1 is SGHRS and CDR2 YFSETQ.

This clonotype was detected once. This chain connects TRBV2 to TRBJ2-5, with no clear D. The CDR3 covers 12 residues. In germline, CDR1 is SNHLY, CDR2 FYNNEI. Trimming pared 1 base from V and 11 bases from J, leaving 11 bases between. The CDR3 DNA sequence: TGTGCCAGCAGTGAAGGTCCCCTAGGGCAGTACTTC. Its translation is CASSEGPLGQYF.

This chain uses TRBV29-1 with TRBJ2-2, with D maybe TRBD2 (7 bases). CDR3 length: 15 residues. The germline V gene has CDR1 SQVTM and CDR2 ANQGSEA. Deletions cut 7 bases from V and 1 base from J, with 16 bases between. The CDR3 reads CSAGGGGKNTGELFF. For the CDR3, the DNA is TGCAGCGCTGGGGGGGGCGGGAAGAACACCGGGGAGCTGTTTTTT.

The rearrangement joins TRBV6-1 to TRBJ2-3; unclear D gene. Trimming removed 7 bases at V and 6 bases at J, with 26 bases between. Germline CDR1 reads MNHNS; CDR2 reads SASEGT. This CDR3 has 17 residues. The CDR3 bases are TGTGCCAGCAAACCGGGCTTTGGGTCTGGGTCTCGCGATACGCAGTATTTT. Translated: CASKPGFGSGSRDTQYF.

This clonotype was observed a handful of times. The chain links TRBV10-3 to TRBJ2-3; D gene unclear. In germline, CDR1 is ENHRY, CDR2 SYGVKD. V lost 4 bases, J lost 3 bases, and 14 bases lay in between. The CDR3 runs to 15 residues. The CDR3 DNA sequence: TGTGCCATCAGTGCCTCCGGACGCGAGACAGATACGCAGTATTTT. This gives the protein CAISASGRETDTQYF.

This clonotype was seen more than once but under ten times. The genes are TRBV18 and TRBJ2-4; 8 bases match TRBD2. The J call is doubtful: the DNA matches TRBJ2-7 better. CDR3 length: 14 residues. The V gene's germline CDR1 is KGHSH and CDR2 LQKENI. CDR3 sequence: CASSRSGETAEQYF. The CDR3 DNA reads TGTGCCAGCTCCCGTAGCGGGGAAACCGCCGAGCAGTACTTC.

The CDR3 nucleotides are TGTGCCAGCAGCGTTAGCAGGGGCGCCCCCAATGAGCAGTTCTTC. It translates to CASSVSRGAPNEQFF. The chain couples TRBV7-2 to TRBJ2-1; a possible D gene is TRBD1 (6 bases). This CDR3 spans 15 amino acids. V lost 5 bases to trimming and J lost 6 bases, with 17 bases between them. Germline V gene data show CDR1 as SGHTA and CDR2 as FQGNSA. The whole variable domain, remainder taken from reference TRBV7-2 and TRBJ2-1, is GAGVSQSPSNKVTEKGKDVELRCDPISGHTALYWYRQSLGQGLEFLIYFQGNSAPDKSGLPSDRFSAERTGGSVSTLTIQRTQQEDSAVYLCASSVSRGAPNEQFFGPGTRLTVL.

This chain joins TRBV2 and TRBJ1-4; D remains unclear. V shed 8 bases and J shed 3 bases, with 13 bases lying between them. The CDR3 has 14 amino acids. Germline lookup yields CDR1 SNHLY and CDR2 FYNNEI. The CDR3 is CASLAAASNEKLFF. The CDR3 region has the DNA TGTGCCAGCCTCGCGGCAGCTTCTAATGAAAAACTGTTTTTT.

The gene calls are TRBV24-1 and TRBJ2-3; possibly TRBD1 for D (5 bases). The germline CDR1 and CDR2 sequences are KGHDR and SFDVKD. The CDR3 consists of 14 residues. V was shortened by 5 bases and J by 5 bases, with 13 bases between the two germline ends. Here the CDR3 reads CATSARSQGDTQYF. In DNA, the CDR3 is TGTGCCACCAGTGCCCGGTCCCAGGGAGATACGCAGTATTTT.

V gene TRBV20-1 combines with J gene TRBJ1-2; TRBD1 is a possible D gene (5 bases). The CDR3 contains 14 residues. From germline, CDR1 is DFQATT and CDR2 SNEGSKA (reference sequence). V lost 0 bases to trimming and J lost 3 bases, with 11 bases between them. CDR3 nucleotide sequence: TGCAGTGCTAGAGAAGTGGGGGGATACTATGGCTACACCTTC. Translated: CSAREVGGYYGYTF.

The CDR3 loop reads CASRDFNEQYF. CDR3 nucleotides: TGTGCCAGCAGGGACTTCAATGAGCAGTACTTC. The chain uses TRBV2 and TRBJ2-1; D perhaps matches TRBD2 (5 bases). The end of the DNA fits TRBJ2-7 better, so the J call may be wrong. This CDR3 region has 11 residues. Germline V CDR1 and CDR2: SNHLY, FYNNEI.

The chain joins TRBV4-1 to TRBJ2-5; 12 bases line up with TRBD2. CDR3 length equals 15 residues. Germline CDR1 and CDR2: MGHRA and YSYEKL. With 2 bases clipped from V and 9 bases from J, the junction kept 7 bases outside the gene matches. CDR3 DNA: TGCGCCAGCAGCCAAAATCTAGCGGGGGGGGCGGCCCAGTACTTC. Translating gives CASSQNLAGGAAQYF.

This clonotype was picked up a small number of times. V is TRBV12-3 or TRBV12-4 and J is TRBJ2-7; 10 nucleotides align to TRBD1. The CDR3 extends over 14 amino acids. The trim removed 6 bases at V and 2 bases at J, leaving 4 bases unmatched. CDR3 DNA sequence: TGTGCCAGCAGGGCCGGGACAGGGGCCTACGAGCAGTACTTC. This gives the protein CASRAGTGAYEQYF.

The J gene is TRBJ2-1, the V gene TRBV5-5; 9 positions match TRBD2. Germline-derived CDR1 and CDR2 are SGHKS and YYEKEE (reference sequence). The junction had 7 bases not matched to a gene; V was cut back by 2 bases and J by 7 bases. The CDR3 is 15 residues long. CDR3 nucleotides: TGTGCCAGCAGCTTTCTGGCTAGCGGGGCGAATGAGCAGTTCTTC. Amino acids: CASSFLASGANEQFF.